The 13 T cell receptor beta chains given below trace back to one sample, sequenced in a study of blood T cell repertoires in COVID-19 (TCRdb year 2020). The library relied on the immunoSEQ multiplex PCR assay. TCRdb mirrors the immuneACCESS table, restricted to in-frame sequences. Some clones are absent from its copies; in checked studies, under half trace to an unresolved V gene, and the reason for the others is unknown. The sample yields 200,000 to 250,000 clones; approximately 85% were counted once. The top ten clones comprise more than 2% of the sample. Specimen: peripheral blood. These receptors all come from a woman aged 70-85 years with COVID-19, enrolled during active disease.

This chain joins TRBV27 and TRBJ2-2; 9 nucleotides agree with TRBD2. Trimming cost V 2 bases and J 5 bases; bases outside gene matches: 6. Germline V CDR1 and CDR2: MNHEY, SMNVEV (reference sequence). The CDR3 is 16 amino acids. The CDR3 DNA follows: TGTGCCAGCAGTTTAGCGGGGGGGCCGGGGACCGGGGAGCTGTTTTTT. This gives the protein CASSLAGGPGTGELFF.

J is TRBJ1-5 and V is TRBV19, with D tentatively TRBD1 (6 bases). Germline V gene sequence: CDR1 LNHDA, CDR2 SQIVND (reference sequence). This CDR3 comprises 15 residues. Trimming stripped 3 bases from V and 6 bases from J, with 15 bases between. This chain's CDR3 is CASSISRGGFQPQHF. CDR3 sequence (DNA): TGTGCCAGTAGTATCTCCAGGGGTGGTTTTCAGCCCCAGCATTTT.

This chain uses TRBV24-1 with TRBJ1-2; TRBD1 might be the D (5 bases). This CDR3 region has 13 residues. CDR1 is KGHDR and CDR2 is SFDVKD in the germline V gene. The germline V and J ends were trimmed by 5 bases and 1 base, with 7 bases remaining between them. The CDR3 spells CATSGGVNYGYTF. CDR3 bases: TGTGCCACCAGTGGGGGGGTTAACTATGGCTACACCTTC.

The chain links TRBV29-1 to TRBJ1-2; 8 positions agree with TRBD1. The J segment lost 4 bases and the V segment lost 7 bases, leaving 11 bases of the junction unmatched. The CDR3 contains 14 residues. Germline CDR1 reads SQVTM; CDR2 reads ANQGSEA. CDR3 DNA sequence: TGCAGCGCAACTGGACAGGGAAGGGCCTATGGCTACACCTTC. Translation gives CSATGQGRAYGYTF.

This clone was counted a single time. V usage is TRBV10-2 and J usage is TRBJ2-7; 7 bases agree with TRBD1. The CDR3 spans 13 residues. Germline V CDR1 and CDR2: WSHSY, SAAADI. J gave up 1 base and V 7 bases, and 4 bases lay outside the gene matches. CDR3 nucleotides: TGCGCCAGCACACCGGGACAGTCCTACGAGCAGTACTTC. Translating it yields CASTPGQSYEQYF.

The rearrangement links TRBV11-3 to TRBJ1-1, with 8 bases matching TRBD1. The trim removed 3 bases at V and 1 base at J, leaving 4 bases unmatched. Germline lookup yields CDR1 SGHNT and CDR2 YENEEA. The CDR3 consists of 15 residues. CDR3: CASSFGQGRNTEAFF. The CDR3 DNA reads as TGTGCCAGCAGCTTCGGACAGGGTCGGAACACTGAAGCTTTCTTT.

This clone was seen a single time. The genes are TRBV6-1 and TRBJ1-6, with 12 bases that match TRBD1. The V gene's germline CDR1 is MNHNS and CDR2 SASEGT. This CDR3 is built from 16 residues. V shed 2 bases and J 8 bases; nucleotides not matched to a gene: 4. CDR3 region: CASSETGTGGYSPLHF. DNA for the CDR3: TGTGCCAGCAGTGAAACCGGGACAGGGGGCTATTCACCCCTCCACTTT.

The rearrangement joins TRBV9 to TRBJ1-2; 8 nucleotides agree with TRBD1. V dropped 0 bases and J dropped 5; count of bases not matched to a gene: 6. The CDR3 spans 15 residues. Germline V gives CDR1 SGDLS, CDR2 YYNGEE. The CDR3 loop is CASSVDPGTGYGYTF. DNA for the CDR3: TGTGCCAGCAGCGTAGACCCGGGGACAGGTTATGGCTACACCTTC.

V and J are TRBV6-6 and TRBJ1-6; D may be TRBD1 (5 bases). Germline V CDR1 and CDR2: MNHNY, SVGAGI (reference sequence). V was shortened by 6 bases and J by 0 bases, with 9 bases between the two germline ends. The CDR3 is made up of 15 amino acids. The CDR3 DNA reads TGTGCCAGCAGACAGGTTATCTCCTATAATTCACCCCTCCACTTT. It is translated as CASRQVISYNSPLHF.

V gene TRBV4-3 combines with J gene TRBJ2-1; a possible D gene is TRBD2 (5 bases). CDR1 is LGHNA and CDR2 is YSLEER in the germline V gene. The CDR3 covers 14 residues. The V end lost 8 bases, the J end lost 5 bases, and 16 bases lay between the germline ends. The CDR3 spells CASAVGIANNEQFF. The CDR3 DNA sequence: TGCGCCAGCGCCGTCGGGATAGCGAACAATGAGCAGTTCTTC.

This chain links TRBV13 with TRBJ1-1, with D possibly matching TRBD1 (6 bases). The CDR3 spans 18 residues. Germline V gene sequence: CDR1 PRHDT, CDR2 FYEKMQ (reference sequence). V lost 5 bases, J lost 1 base, and 23 bases lay in between. CDR3 nucleotide sequence: TGTGCCAGCAGCCCGACTAGCAACAGGGCATTAGGGAACACTGAAGCTTTCTTT. This codes for CASSPTSNRALGNTEAFF.

The chain joins TRBV9 to TRBJ1-6; D not certain. Trimming removed 0 bases from V and 9 bases from J, with 16 bases in between. Germline loops: CDR1 SGDLS, CDR2 YYNGEE. The CDR3 is made up of 16 amino acids. DNA for the CDR3: TGTGCCAGCAGCGTAGGACCCCTCGGGGTGGGTTCACCCCTCCACTTT. This translates into CASSVGPLGVGSPLHF.

The chain combines TRBV3-1 (or the pseudogene TRBV3-2) with TRBJ2-3; 9 bases fit TRBD2. With 1 base clipped from V and 14 bases from J, the junction kept 7 bases outside the gene matches. Germline V lookup: CDR1 LGHDT, CDR2 YNNKEL (reference sequence). The CDR3 length is 13 residues. In DNA, the CDR3 is TGTGCCAGCAGCCAAGTAGTTAGCGGGAGCTGGTATTTT. Its protein product is CASSQVVSGSWYF.